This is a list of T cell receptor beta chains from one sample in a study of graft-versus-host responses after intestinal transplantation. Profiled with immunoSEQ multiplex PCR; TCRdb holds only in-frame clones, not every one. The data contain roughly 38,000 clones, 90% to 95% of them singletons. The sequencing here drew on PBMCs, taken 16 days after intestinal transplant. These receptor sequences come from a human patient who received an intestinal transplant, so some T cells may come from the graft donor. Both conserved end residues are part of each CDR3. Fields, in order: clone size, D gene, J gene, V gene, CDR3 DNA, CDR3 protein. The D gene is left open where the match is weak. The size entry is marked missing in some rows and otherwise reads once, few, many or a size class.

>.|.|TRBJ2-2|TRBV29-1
TGCAGCGTTGCTAGGGGGTGGGGACCTACGAACACCGGGGAGCTGTTTTTT
CSVARGWGPTNTGELFF
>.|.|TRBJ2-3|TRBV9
TGTGCCAGCAGCGTCGGGGGACCGGATACGCAGTATTTT
CASSVGGPDTQYF
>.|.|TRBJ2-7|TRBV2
TGTGCCAGCAGTCCGGGCTACGAGCAGTACTTC
CASSPGYEQYF
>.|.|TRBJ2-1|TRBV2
TGTGCCAGCACGTCGGCTCAATCTACCTACAATGAGCAGTTCTTC
CASTSAQSTYNEQFF
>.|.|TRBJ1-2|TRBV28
TGTGCCAGCAGTTCTTATCCGGGGTATAACTATGGCTACACCTTC
CASSSYPGYNYGYTF
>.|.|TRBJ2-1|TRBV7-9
TGTGCCAGCAGCTTAGGAGCGAGGCATGAGCAGTTCTTC
CASSLGARHEQFF
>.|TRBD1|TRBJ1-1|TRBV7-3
TGTGCCAGCAGCAATACAGGGGAAACTGAAGCTTTCTTT
CASSNTGETEAFF
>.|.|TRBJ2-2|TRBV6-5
TGTGCCAGCAGCCCAGGACCCGTCACCGGGGAGCTGTTTTTT
CASSPGPVTGELFF
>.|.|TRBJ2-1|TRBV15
TGTGCCACCAGCAGAGATCAATTGTCCTACAGCTCCTACAATGAGCAGTTCTTC
CATSRDQLSYSSYNEQFF
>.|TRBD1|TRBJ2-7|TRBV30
TGTGCCTGGAGTGCACGAGGGGGGATGACAGGGGGCTACGAGCAGTACTTC
CAWSARGGMTGGYEQYF
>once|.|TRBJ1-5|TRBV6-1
TGTGCCAGCAGTGAAGGGGGTAGCAATCAGCCCCAGCATTTT
CASSEGGSNQPQHF
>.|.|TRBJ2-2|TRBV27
TGTGCCAGCAGTTTAAGAGGGGGGCCGGACACCGGGGAGCTGTTTTTT
CASSLRGGPDTGELFF
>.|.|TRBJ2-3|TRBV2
TGTGCCGGCCTGAGGGGGAGCACAGATACGCAGTATTTT
CAGLRGSTDTQYF
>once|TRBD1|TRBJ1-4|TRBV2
TGTGCCAGCAGTGAATTGGGACAGGGTGTGGGGGCTAATGAAAAACTGTTTTTT
CASSELGQGVGANEKLFF
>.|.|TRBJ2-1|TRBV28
TGTGCCAGCAGTCCGTACGGAGACTCCTACAATGAGCAGTTCTTC
CASSPYGDSYNEQFF
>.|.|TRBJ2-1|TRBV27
TGTGCCAGCAGTAATGGACAGGAGCAGTTCTTC
CASSNGQEQFF
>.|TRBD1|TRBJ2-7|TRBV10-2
TGCGCCAGCAGTGAGTCTCGGACAGGAGCCTACGAGCAGTACTTC
CASSESRTGAYEQYF
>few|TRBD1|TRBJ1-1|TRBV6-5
TGTGCCAGCAGTTTCACAGGGGTGAACACTGAAGCTTTCTTT
CASSFTGVNTEAFF
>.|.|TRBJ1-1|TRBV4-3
TGCGCCAGCAGCCAAAAACTGACAATTGGCACTGAAGCTTTCTTT
CASSQKLTIGTEAFF
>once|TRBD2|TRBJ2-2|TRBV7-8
TGTGCCAGCAGCTTAGTCTGGCTAGCGGGACGGGACACCGGGGAGCTGTTTTTT
CASSLVWLAGRDTGELFF
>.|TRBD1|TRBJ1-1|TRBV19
TGTGCCAGTAGTATGATTCGTGGGGGGCAGGGGGTTACTGAAGCTTTCTTT
CASSMIRGGQGVTEAFF
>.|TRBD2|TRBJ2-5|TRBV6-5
TGTGCCAGCAGCGGAACGGGGGGAACGCAAGAGACCCAGTACTTC
CASSGTGGTQETQYF
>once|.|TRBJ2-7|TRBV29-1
TGCAGCGTTAAAACAGGTCAAACCTACGAGCAGTACTTC
CSVKTGQTYEQYF
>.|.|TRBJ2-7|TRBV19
TGTGCCAGTAGTATATATAGATGGGATGGTAACACCTACGAGCAGTACTTC
CASSIYRWDGNTYEQYF
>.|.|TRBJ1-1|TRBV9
TGTGCCAGCAGCGTAGAGACAGAAGTGAAGACTGAAGCTTTCTTT
CASSVETEVKTEAFF
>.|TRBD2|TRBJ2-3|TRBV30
TGTGCCTGGAGTCAAACTAGCGGGAACACAGATACGCAGTATTTT
CAWSQTSGNTDTQYF
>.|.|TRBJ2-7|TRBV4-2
TGTGCCAGCAGCCAAGATAACGACCTTAGCGTTTCAGGGCAGTACTTC
CASSQDNDLSVSGQYF
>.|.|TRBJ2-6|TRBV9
TGTGCCAGCAGCGTAGATGGCCTTAGCTCTGGGGCCAACGTCCTGACTTTC
CASSVDGLSSGANVLTF
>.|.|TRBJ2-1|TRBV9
TGTGCCAGCAGCCACCTTCTGAGCTCCTACAATGAGCAGTTCTTC
CASSHLLSSYNEQFF
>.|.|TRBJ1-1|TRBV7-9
TGTGCCAGCAGCCATACGGGCCCCTGGGGCACTGAAGCTTTCTTT
CASSHTGPWGTEAFF
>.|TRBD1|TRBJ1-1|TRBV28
TGTGCCAGCAGTTTATTGGGACAGGGATCGGGCACTGAAGCTTTCTTT
CASSLLGQGSGTEAFF
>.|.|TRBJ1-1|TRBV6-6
TGTGCCAGCAGGGTAAACAGGGTAAACACTGAAGCTTTCTTT
CASRVNRVNTEAFF
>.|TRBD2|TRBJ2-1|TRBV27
TGTGCCAGCAGTTTATCCCGGGAGGGGGGTTTGGAGCAGTTCTTC
CASSLSREGGLEQFF
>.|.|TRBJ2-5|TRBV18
TGTGCCAGCTCACCAGCGGGCCAAGAGACCCAGTACTTC
CASSPAGQETQYF
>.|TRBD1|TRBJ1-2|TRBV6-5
TGTGCCAGCAGGACAGGGGAGAACTATGGCTACACCTTC
CASRTGENYGYTF
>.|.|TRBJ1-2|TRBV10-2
TGCGCCAGCAGTGCCTGGGGACATAAAGCGGTCTATGGCTACACCTTC
CASSAWGHKAVYGYTF
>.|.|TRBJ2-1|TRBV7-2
TGTGCCAGCAGCGCGGACTCGAATGAGCAGTTCTTC
CASSADSNEQFF
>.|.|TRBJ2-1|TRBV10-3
TGTGCCATCAAAGTAACGCTCCTGGGTAATGAGCAGTTCTTC
CAIKVTLLGNEQFF
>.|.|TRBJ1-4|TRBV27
TGTGCCAGCAGTTCCGCCCCCGGTGCTAATGAAAAACTGTTTTTT
CASSSAPGANEKLFF
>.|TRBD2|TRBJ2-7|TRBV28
TGTGCCAGCAGTTTAGGACTAGCCTCCTACGAGCAGTACTTC
CASSLGLASYEQYF
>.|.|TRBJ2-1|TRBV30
TGTGCCTGGAGCTGGGGGCCAGGGAATGAGCAGTTCTTC
CAWSWGPGNEQFF
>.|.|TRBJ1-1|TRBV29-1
TGCAGCCCGGTGGAGAGGAACGGTTCGAACACTGAAGCTTTCTTT
CSPVERNGSNTEAFF
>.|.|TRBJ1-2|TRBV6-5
TGTGCCAGCAGTTACTCGATCCCCCCGGTGAGGGCTGGCTACACCTTC
CASSYSIPPVRAGYTF
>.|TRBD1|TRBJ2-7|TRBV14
TGTGCCAGCAGCCAAGATTATATGGACAGGGGGACCTACGAGCAGTACTTC
CASSQDYMDRGTYEQYF
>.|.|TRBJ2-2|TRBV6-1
TGTGCCAGCAGTGAAGAGGCTACTCTTGTTCCCGGGGAGCTGTTTTTT
CASSEEATLVPGELFF
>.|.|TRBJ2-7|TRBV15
TGTGCCACCAGCGGCGGACTGGAGGTGAACTACGAGCAGTACTTC
CATSGGLEVNYEQYF
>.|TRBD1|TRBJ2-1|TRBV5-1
TGCGCCAGCAGCTTCGGGACAGGGGGCGATGAGCAGTTCTTC
CASSFGTGGDEQFF
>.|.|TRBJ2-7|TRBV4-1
TGCGCCAGCAGCCAAACAAGAGGGGCCTACGAGCAGTACTTC
CASSQTRGAYEQYF
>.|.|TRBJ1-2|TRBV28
TGTGCCAGCAGCAATAACTATGGCTACACCTTC
CASSNNYGYTF
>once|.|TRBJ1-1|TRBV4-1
TGCGCCAGCAGCGCCAACACTGAAGCTTTCTTT
CASSANTEAFF
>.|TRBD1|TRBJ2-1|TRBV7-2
TGTGCCAGCAGCTTCGGGACAGGAGATGAGCAGTTCTTC
CASSFGTGDEQFF